This T cell receptor beta chain was obtained from a study of T-cell memory formation after mild COVID-19. At the level of the study: Each donor largely had its own TCR clusters.

This clonotype occurred once. Its antigen is still unknown. V lost 0 bases to trimming and J lost 0 bases, with 8 bases between them. The CDR3 runs 15 residues. Germline loops: CDR1 SGHRS, CDR2 YFSETQ. Broader study findings: Cross-reactive memory appears to have joined, as suggested by some responding clones showing up in pre-infection memory. Clones that contracted from day 15 to 85 were balanced CD4/CD8, while later expanders leaned CD4+.

MiXCR was run by TCRdb on the 5' RACE reads, yielding one entry per CDR3 protein. The data show 300,000 to 350,000 distinct CDR3 sequences, with approximately 14% seen just once and around 20% held by the top ten. This clonotype originated in a man younger than 35 who had mild COVID-19 (a few samples of this study predate the infection). Cell type and time point are not known. The specimen was PBMCs or a T cell subset sorted from them (not recorded which). This chain joins TRBV5-1 and TRBJ2-3; D uncertain. The CDR3 here is CASSLEDGSTDTQYF. As DNA, the CDR3 is TGCGCCAGCAGCTTGGAGGACGGGAGCACAGATACGCAGTATTTT.